This entry describes one T cell receptor (beta chain). Its specific antigen is unknown. Qualities for individual bases were not recorded, and no much larger clone is one base off. These data come from a study of T cell responses to AZD1222 COVID-19 vaccine (dated by TCRdb to about 2021). With respect to the entire study: AZD1222 recipients given second doses at about 4 weeks or at about 12 weeks were pooled, since spike-specific TCR depth and breadth were not found to differ between the two schedules. TCR sequencing covered 230 or so trial participants: nearly 210 given two doses of AZD1222 and approximately 26 given two doses of MenACWY control vaccine. Trial participants were enrolled by age into 18-55, 56-69 and 70-plus year subgroups, with roughly 160, 29 and 62 TCR-sequenced participants respectively.

Overall results and qualifications from the work: Because no day 14 peak-response samples were available, repertoires were characterized only after the peak T cell response. In the small 56-69-year group, the increase in depth fell short of significance, most likely because of low power. Reportedly, close to half of the unique spike-specific TCRs recognized epitopes lying outside the regions that are mutated in the B.1.351 and B.1.1.7 variants. The vaccine-associated CD4 TCRs covered the entire spike protein, and the dominant responses fell in regions 160-218 and 743-854. Spike-specific TCR breadth and depth rose significantly after two AZD1222 doses compared with day 0 and with MenACWY recipients. Conclusions about previously exposed vaccinees are limited because only six or seven AZD1222 recipients were SARS-CoV-2 seropositive at baseline. Participants were mostly white British, with more females than males. The authors suggested clonal diversity may have been underestimated.

The meaning of the sample's time point label: baseline before first vaccination. The vaccinee samples were drawn from two UK trials, COV001 and COV002, one of which was a single-blind randomized controlled phase 2/3 trial testing AZD1222 (ChAdOx1 nCoV-19) in healthy adults. For TCRbeta chain sequencing, PBMC samples were collected from trial participants at day 0 and at day 28 after the second dose. The CDR3 regions of human TCRbeta chains were analyzed by immunosequencing. The paper's data handling went like this. Repertoire TCRs were checked for matches against a reference library of SARS-CoV-2-specific TCRs that had been generated using the MIRA antigen-specificity platform. Breadth was defined as the fraction of unique TCRs that were SARS-CoV-2-associated, and depth was defined as the fraction of total T cells that were SARS-CoV-2-associated. Using the MIRA data, each spike-specific TCR was mapped to the spike region that the TCR reacts to and placed in a CD4 or CD8 class. Log10-transformed breadth and depth values were compared by one-way ANOVA with Sidak's multiple comparisons tests. TCRdb re-hosts the immuneACCESS table, in-frame sequences only. Its copies lack some clones; in the studies checked, an unresolved V gene accounts for under half of them, and the cause for the rest is not known. V and J calls and clone size are copied from that table; D and trimming were computed from the DNA. This sample has tens of thousands of clones in its table, and 65% to 90% of those were observed once. 5% to 6% of the sample lies in the top ten.

The germline V end is reduced by 6 bases and the J end by 4 bases; junction bases left unmatched: 11. There are 16 amino acids in the CDR3, from cysteine to phenylalanine inclusive. Only the CDR3 part of the read is kept: 48 bases, read in frame from the first base. The germline V gene supplies CDR1 SNHLY and CDR2 FYNNEI. Sequences were derived from peripheral blood, sampled on day 0 of AZD1222 vaccination. This chain is built from TRBV2 and TRBJ1-4, and 7 junctional nucleotides match TRBD1. The clonotype originates from an adult in good health. In nucleotides, the sequence is TGTGCCAGCAGCGGACAGGAAGGGTTCCTTAATGAAAAACTGTTTTTT. Translated, this is CASSGQEGFLNEKLFF. This CDR3, with the reference TRBV2 and TRBJ1-4 proteins standing in past its ends, gives the full variable domain EPEVTQTPSHQVTQMGQEVILRCVPISNHLYFYWYRQILGQKVEFLVSFYNNEISEKSEIFDDQFSVERPDGSNFTLKIRSTKLEDSAMYFCASSGQEGFLNEKLFFGSGTQLSVL.